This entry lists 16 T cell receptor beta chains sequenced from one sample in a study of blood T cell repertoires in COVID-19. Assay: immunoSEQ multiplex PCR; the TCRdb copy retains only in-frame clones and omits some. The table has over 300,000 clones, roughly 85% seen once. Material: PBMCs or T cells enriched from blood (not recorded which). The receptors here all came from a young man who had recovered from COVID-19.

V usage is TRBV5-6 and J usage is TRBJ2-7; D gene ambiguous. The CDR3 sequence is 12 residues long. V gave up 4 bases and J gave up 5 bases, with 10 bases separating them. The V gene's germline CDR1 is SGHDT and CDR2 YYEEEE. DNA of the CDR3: TGTGCCAGCAGCCTGCGTGGTCACGAGCAGTACTTC. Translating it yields CASSLRGHEQYF.

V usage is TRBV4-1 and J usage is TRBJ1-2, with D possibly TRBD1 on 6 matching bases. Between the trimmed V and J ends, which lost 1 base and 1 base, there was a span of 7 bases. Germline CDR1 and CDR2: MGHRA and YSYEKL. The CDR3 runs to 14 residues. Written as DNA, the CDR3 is TGCGCCAGCAGCCAAGCGGACAGTAACTATGGCTACACCTTC. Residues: CASSQADSNYGYTF.

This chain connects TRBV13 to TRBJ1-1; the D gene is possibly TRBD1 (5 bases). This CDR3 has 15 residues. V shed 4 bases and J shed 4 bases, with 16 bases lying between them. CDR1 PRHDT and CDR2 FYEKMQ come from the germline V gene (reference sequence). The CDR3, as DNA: TGTGCCAGCAGCTCACCCTCGGGGGAGGCCACTGAAGCTTTCTTT. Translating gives CASSSPSGEATEAFF.

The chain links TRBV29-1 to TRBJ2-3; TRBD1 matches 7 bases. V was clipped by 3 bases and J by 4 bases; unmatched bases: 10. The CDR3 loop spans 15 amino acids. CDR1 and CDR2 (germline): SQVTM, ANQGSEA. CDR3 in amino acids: CSVEIGGQGADTQYF. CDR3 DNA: TGCAGCGTTGAGATAGGGGGTCAGGGGGCAGATACGCAGTATTTT.

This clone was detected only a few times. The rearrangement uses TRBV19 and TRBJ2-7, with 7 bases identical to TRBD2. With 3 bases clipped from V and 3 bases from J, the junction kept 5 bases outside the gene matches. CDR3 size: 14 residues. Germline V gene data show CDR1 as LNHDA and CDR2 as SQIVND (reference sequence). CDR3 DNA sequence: TGTGCCAGTAGTATCAGCGGGGAGATCTACGAGCAGTACTTC. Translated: CASSISGEIYEQYF.

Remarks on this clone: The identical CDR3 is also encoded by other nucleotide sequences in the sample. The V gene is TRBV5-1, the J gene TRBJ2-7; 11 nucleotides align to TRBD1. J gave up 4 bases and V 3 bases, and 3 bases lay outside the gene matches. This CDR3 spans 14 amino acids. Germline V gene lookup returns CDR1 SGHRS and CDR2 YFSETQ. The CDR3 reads CASSSGTGGYEQYF. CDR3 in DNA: TGCGCCAGCAGCTCCGGGACAGGGGGATACGAGCAGTACTTC.

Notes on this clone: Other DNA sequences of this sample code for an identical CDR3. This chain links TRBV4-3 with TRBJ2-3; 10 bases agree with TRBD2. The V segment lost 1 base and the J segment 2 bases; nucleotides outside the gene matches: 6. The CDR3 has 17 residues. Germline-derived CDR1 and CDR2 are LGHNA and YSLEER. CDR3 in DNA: TGCGCCAGCAGCCAAGTTCTAGCGGGGGCCCTCACAGATACGCAGTATTTT. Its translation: CASSQVLAGALTDTQYF.

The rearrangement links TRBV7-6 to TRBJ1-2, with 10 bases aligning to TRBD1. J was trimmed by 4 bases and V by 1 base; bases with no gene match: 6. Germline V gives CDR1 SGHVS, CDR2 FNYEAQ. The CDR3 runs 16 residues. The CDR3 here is CASSLVPGDRGYGYTF. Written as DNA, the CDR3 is TGTGCCAGCAGCTTAGTTCCCGGGGACAGGGGCTATGGCTACACCTTC. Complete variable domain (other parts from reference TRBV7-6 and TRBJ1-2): GAGVSQSPRYKVTKRGQDVALRCDPISGHVSLYWYRQALGQGPEFLTYFNYEAQQDKSGLPNDRFSAERPEGSISTLTIQRTEQRDSAMYRCASSLVPGDRGYGYTFGSGTRLTVV.

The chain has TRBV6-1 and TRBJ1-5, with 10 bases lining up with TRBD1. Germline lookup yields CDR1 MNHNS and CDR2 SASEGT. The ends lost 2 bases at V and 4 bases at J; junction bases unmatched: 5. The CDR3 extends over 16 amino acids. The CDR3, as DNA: TGTGCCAGCAGTGAATATGAGGGACAGGGGAATCAGCCCCAGCATTTT. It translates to CASSEYEGQGNQPQHF.

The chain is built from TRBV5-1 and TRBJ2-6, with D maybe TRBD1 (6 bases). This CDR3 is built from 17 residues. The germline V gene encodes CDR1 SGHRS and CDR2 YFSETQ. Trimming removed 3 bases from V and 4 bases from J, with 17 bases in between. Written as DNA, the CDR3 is TGCGCCAGCAGCTCGACGTTTACAGGGTCCGGGGCCAACGTCCTGACTTTC. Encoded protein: CASSSTFTGSGANVLTF.

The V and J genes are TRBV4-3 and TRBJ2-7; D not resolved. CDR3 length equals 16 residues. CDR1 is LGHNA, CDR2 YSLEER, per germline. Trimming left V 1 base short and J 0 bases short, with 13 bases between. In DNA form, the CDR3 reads TGCGCCAGCAGCCAAGCGTTTTCCAGGCTCTCCTACGAGCAGTACTTC. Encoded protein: CASSQAFSRLSYEQYF.

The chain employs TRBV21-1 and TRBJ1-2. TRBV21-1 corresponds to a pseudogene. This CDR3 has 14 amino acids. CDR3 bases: TGTGCCAGCAGCAATAAAGCCGTAATTGGTGGCTACACCTTC. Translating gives CASSNKAVIGGYTF.

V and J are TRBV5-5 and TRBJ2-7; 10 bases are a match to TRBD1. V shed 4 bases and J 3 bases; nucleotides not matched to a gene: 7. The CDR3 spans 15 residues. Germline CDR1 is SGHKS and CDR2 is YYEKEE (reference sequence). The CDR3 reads CASSPRQGALYEQYF. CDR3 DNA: TGTGCCAGCAGCCCTAGACAGGGGGCTCTCTACGAGCAGTACTTC.

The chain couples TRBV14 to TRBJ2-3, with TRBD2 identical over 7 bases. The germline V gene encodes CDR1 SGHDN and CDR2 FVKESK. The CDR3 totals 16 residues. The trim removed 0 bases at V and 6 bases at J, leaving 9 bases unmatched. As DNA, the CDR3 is TGTGCCAGCAGCCAAGAATTTCGCGGGGGTGACGATACGCAGTATTTT. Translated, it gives CASSQEFRGGDDTQYF.

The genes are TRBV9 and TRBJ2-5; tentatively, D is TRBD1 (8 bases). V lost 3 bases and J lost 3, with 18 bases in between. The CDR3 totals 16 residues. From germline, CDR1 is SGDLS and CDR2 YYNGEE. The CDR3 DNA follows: TGTGCCAGCAGCGGCAGGGGGCATGGGACTAAAGAGACCCAGTACTTC. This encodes CASSGRGHGTKETQYF.

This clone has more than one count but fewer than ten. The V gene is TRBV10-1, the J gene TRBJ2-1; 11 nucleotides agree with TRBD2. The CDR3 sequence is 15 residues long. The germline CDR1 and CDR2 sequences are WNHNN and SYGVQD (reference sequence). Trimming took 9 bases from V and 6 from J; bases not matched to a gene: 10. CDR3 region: CASLKIAGGFNEQFF. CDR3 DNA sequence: TGCGCCAGTTTAAAAATAGCGGGGGGGTTCAATGAGCAGTTCTTC.